This entry lists 20 T cell receptor beta chains sequenced from one sample in a study of identifying expanded T cells in peripheral blood. TCRdb's copy holds only in-frame clones and misses some; the assay was immunoSEQ multiplex PCR. The table lists 90,000 to 120,000 clones, around 88% of them singletons. The sample comprised blood. These receptors were obtained from a person between 18 and 70 years old in good health.

This chain connects TRBV4-3 to TRBJ1-2; 12 bases are shared with TRBD1. Germline CDR1 is LGHNA and CDR2 is YSLEER. Trimming removed 4 bases from V and 8 bases from J; junction bases left unmatched: 17. The CDR3 is 18 residues long. CDR3 region: CASSPDLGTGGEKSGYTF. The DNA of the CDR3 is TGCGCCAGCAGCCCCGATCTGGGGACAGGGGGCGAAAAGTCCGGCTACACCTTC.

DNA of the CDR3: TGTGCCAGCAGTCTAGGGGAGGGGTCCGAGCAGTACTTC. It encodes CASSLGEGSEQYF. V gene TRBV7-9 combines with J gene TRBJ2-7; 7 nucleotides match TRBD2. Germline V gives CDR1 SEHNR, CDR2 FQNEAQ (reference sequence). J was trimmed by 6 bases and V by 6 bases; bases with no gene match: 8. The CDR3 has 13 amino acids.

The V call is TRBV5-1, the J call TRBJ1-4; 7 bases are shared with TRBD1. The junction had 9 bases not matched to a gene; V was cut back by 2 bases and J by 5 bases. Germline CDR1 and CDR2: SGHRS and YFSETQ. The CDR3 contains 16 residues. CDR3 region: CASSLETGAINEKLFF. The CDR3 nucleotides are TGCGCCAGCAGCTTAGAAACAGGGGCTATAAATGAAAAACTGTTTTTT. The whole variable domain, remainder taken from reference TRBV5-1 and TRBJ1-4, is KAGVTQTPRYLIKTRGQQVTLSCSPISGHRSVSWYQQTPGQGLQFLFEYFSETQRNKGNFPGRFSGRQFSNSRSEMNVSTLELGDSALYLCASSLETGAINEKLFFGSGTQLSVL.

Comment on this clone: A much larger clone differs by one base, so this may be a read error. V gene TRBV28 combines with J gene TRBJ2-3; the D call may be TRBD1 or TRBD2 (5 bases each). The CDR3 loop spans 15 amino acids. CDR1 and CDR2 (germline): MDHEN, SYDVKM. This chain's CDR3 is CAGSFRDLSTDTQYF. CDR3 bases: TGTGCCGGCAGTTTCCGGGACCTAAGCACAGATACGCAGTATTTT.

This chain uses TRBV4-3 with TRBJ1-2; the D gene is possibly TRBD1 (5 bases). Germline V gene data show CDR1 as LGHNA and CDR2 as YSLEER. CDR3 length: 16 residues. Deletions cut 4 bases from V and 4 bases from J, with 19 bases between. The chain's CDR3 is CASSPGSSPVPYGYTF. The CDR3, as DNA: TGCGCCAGCAGCCCAGGGAGCAGCCCGGTCCCCTATGGCTACACCTTC.

V usage is TRBV7-2 and J usage is TRBJ1-2, with TRBD1 as a possible D gene (6 bases). V was shortened by 3 bases and J by 4 bases, with 15 bases between the two germline ends. CDR3 length: 15 amino acids. Per the germline V gene, CDR1 is SGHTA and CDR2 is FQGNSA. This chain's CDR3 is CASSFGGGQSYGYTF. In DNA form, the CDR3 reads TGTGCCAGCAGCTTTGGGGGGGGACAATCCTATGGCTACACCTTC.

The chain employs TRBV15 and TRBJ1-5; 8 positions agree with TRBD1. V lost 3 bases and J lost 9; bases outside the gene matches: 10. CDR3 size: 15 residues. From germline, CDR1 is LNHNV and CDR2 YYDKDF (reference sequence). DNA of the CDR3: TGTGCCACCAGCAGGGACAGGGCCGGCTTTCGGCCCCAGCATTTT. Translation: CATSRDRAGFRPQHF.

J is TRBJ2-6 and V is TRBV6-4; maybe TRBD1 (5 bases). Trimming stripped 4 bases from V and 0 bases from J, with 10 bases between. The CDR3 extends over 16 amino acids. CDR1 MRHNA and CDR2 SNTAGT come from the germline V gene. The CDR3 is CASSGGRDSGANVLTF. The CDR3 DNA reads TGTGCCAGCAGTGGGGGCAGGGACTCTGGGGCCAACGTCCTGACTTTC.

The count of this clone is one. V usage is TRBV25-1 and J usage is TRBJ2-1; a possible D gene is TRBD1 (6 bases). Per the germline V gene, CDR1 is MGHDK and CDR2 is SYGVNS. V lost 2 bases and J lost 4, with 15 bases in between. The CDR3 contains 16 residues. CDR3 sequence: CASSENRVSDYNEQFF. In DNA form, the CDR3 reads TGTGCCAGCAGTGAAAACAGGGTTTCGGATTACAATGAGCAGTTCTTC.

The chain carries TRBV4-1 and TRBJ1-2, with D unclear. Deletions cut 5 bases from V and 4 bases from J, with 11 bases between. CDR3 length: 13 residues. Per germline, CDR1 MGHRA and CDR2 YSYEKL. This CDR3 is CASSELGIYGYTF. As DNA, the CDR3 is TGCGCCAGCAGCGAATTAGGAATCTATGGCTACACCTTC.

The chain is built from TRBV4-1 and TRBJ1-1; 7 bases match TRBD1. The V gene end was trimmed by 4 bases and the J gene end by 1 base; junction bases not matched to a gene: 6. Germline-derived CDR1 and CDR2 are MGHRA and YSYEKL. The CDR3 totals 15 residues. The CDR3 reads CASSPQDRANTEAFF. DNA of the CDR3: TGCGCCAGCAGCCCCCAAGACAGGGCGAACACTGAAGCTTTCTTT.

This clone has more than one count but fewer than ten. The V call is TRBV9, the J call TRBJ2-5; 7 bases fit TRBD2. The CDR3 is 16 residues long. Germline loops: CDR1 SGDLS, CDR2 YYNGEE. The J segment lost 6 bases and the V segment lost 3 bases, leaving 14 bases of the junction unmatched. The CDR3 loop reads CASSAITSAGGKTQYF. CDR3 nucleotides: TGTGCCAGCAGCGCAATCACTAGCGCCGGAGGGAAGACCCAGTACTTC.

The V call is TRBV5-1, the J call TRBJ2-5, with D possibly TRBD2 on 6 matching bases. Germline V CDR1 and CDR2: SGHRS, YFSETQ. V dropped 6 bases and J dropped 0 bases, with 9 bases sitting between them. This CDR3 region has 13 residues. CDR3 amino acids: CASKTRDQETQYF. The CDR3 bases are TGCGCCAGCAAGACTAGGGACCAAGAGACCCAGTACTTC. Supplemented by reference TRBV5-1 and TRBJ2-5, the full variable domain reads KAGVTQTPRYLIKTRGQQVTLSCSPISGHRSVSWYQQTPGQGLQFLFEYFSETQRNKGNFPGRFSGRQFSNSRSEMNVSTLELGDSALYLCASKTRDQETQYFGPGTRLLVL.

The rearrangement uses TRBV30 and TRBJ2-3, with no clear D. Germline-derived CDR1 and CDR2 are GTSNPN and SVGIG (reference sequence). Trimming left V 0 bases short and J 12 bases short, with 13 bases between. This CDR3 is 12 amino acids long. The CDR3 nucleotides are TGTGCCTGGAGTGTAGGTTACGAGGCCCAGTATTTT. It codes for CAWSVGYEAQYF.

This rearrangement joins TRBV5-1 to TRBJ1-1; tentative D call: TRBD1 (6 bases). Germline V CDR1 and CDR2: SGHRS, YFSETQ. Trimming cost V 1 base and J 1 base, with 14 bases left between them. The CDR3 loop spans 16 amino acids. Written as DNA, the CDR3 is TGCGCCAGCAGCTTGTTGGGGGGCGGCAGGAACACTGAAGCTTTCTTT. Encoded protein: CASSLLGGGRNTEAFF.

The chain combines TRBV12-5 with TRBJ1-5, with a possible D match to TRBD1 (5 bases). Germline V lookup: CDR1 LGHNT, CDR2 FRNRAP. Between the trimmed V and J ends, which lost 7 bases and 7 bases, there was a span of 14 bases. CDR3 length: 13 amino acids. The chain's CDR3 is CASATGGVQPQHF. As DNA, the CDR3 is TGTGCTAGTGCCACGGGGGGGGTCCAGCCCCAGCATTTT.

The chain has TRBV7-8 and TRBJ2-5; the match to TRBD2 covers 9 bases. Looked up from germline, CDR1 is SGHVS and CDR2 is FQNEAQ. The CDR3 loop spans 14 amino acids. V trimming: 4 bases; J trimming: 5 bases; junction bases outside the gene matches: 5. CDR3 in amino acids: CASSSGTSRETQYF. For the CDR3, the DNA is TGTGCCAGCAGCTCCGGGACTAGCCGGGAGACCCAGTACTTC.

This clone has a single count. The chain has TRBV18 and TRBJ2-5; 8 bases line up with TRBD1. The trim removed 0 bases at V and 2 bases at J, leaving 8 bases unmatched. This CDR3 contains 17 residues. Germline CDR1 KGHSH, CDR2 LQKENI. In DNA form, the CDR3 reads TGTGCCAGCTCACCACCGGGCCGCAGGACAGGGCAAGAGACCCAGTACTTC. Translated, it gives CASSPPGRRTGQETQYF.

This clone showed up just once. The CDR3 sequence: CASSPLRDPRAHEQYF. CDR3 coding DNA: TGTGCCAGCTCCCCTCTTAGGGACCCTAGGGCCCACGAGCAGTACTTC. The rearrangement joins TRBV18 to TRBJ2-7; D is perhaps TRBD1 or TRBD2 (5 bases each). The V gene lost 6 bases and the J gene lost 5 bases, with 23 bases spanning the gap. Germline V gene data show CDR1 as KGHSH and CDR2 as LQKENI. This CDR3 has 16 residues.

This chain joins TRBV28 and TRBJ2-7; a weak D match, TRBD2 (5 bases). In germline, CDR1 is MDHEN, CDR2 SYDVKM. This CDR3 has 13 amino acids. V gave up 5 bases and J gave up 0 bases, with 8 bases separating them. The DNA of the CDR3 is TGTGCCAGCAGTATCGGGGTCTCCTACGAGCAGTACTTC. It yields the protein CASSIGVSYEQYF.